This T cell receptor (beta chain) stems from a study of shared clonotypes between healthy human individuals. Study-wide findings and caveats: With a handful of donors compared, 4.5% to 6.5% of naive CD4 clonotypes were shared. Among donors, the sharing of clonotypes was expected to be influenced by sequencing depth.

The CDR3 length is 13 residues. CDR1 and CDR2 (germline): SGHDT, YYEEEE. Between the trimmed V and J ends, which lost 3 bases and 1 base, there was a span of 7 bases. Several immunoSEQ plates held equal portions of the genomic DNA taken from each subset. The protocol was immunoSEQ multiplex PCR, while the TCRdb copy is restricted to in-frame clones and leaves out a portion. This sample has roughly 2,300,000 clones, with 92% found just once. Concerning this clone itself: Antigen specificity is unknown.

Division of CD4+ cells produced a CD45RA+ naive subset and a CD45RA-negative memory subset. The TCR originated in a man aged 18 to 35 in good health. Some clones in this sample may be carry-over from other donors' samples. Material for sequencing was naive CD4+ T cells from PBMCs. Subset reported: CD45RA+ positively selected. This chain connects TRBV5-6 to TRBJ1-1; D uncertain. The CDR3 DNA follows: TGTGCCAGCAGCTCCAGGAAGAACACTGAAGCTTTCTTT. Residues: CASSSRKNTEAFF.